Shown below are 17 T cell receptor beta chains from a single sample sequenced in a study of shared clonotypes between healthy human individuals. Positive CCR7 selection of CD45RO-negative cells yielded the naive CD8 cells, and terminally differentiated effector memory CD45RA+ cells were excluded. Clones were sequenced by immunoSEQ multiplex PCR, and TCRdb holds only the in-frame ones, with some missing. The sample contains about 2.1 million clones, roughly 93% of which appear only once. Specimen: naive CD8+ T cells from PBMCs. These receptors were taken from a man aged 18 to 30 in good health. Some clones in this sample may be carry-over from other donors' samples.

This clone was picked up a small number of times. The rearrangement uses TRBV4-1 and TRBJ2-7; D is ambiguous. Trimming removed 5 bases at V and 1 base at J, with 9 bases between. Germline assignment: CDR1 MGHRA and CDR2 YSYEKL. The CDR3 runs to 13 residues. CDR3 nucleotides: TGCGCCAGCAGCTCTCGGTTATCCTACGAGCAGTACTTC. Translating it yields CASSSRLSYEQYF.

The genes are TRBV28 and TRBJ2-3, with D possibly TRBD2 on 5 matching bases. V dropped 2 bases and J dropped 1 base, with 7 bases sitting between them. The CDR3 is 14 amino acids. Per the germline V gene, CDR1 is MDHEN and CDR2 is SYDVKM. The CDR3: CASSLNGGTDTQYF. The CDR3 DNA reads TGTGCCAGCAGTTTAAACGGGGGCACAGATACGCAGTATTTT.

The chain joins TRBV28 to TRBJ2-1, with TRBD2 matching over 9 bases. The CDR3 contains 18 residues. V gave up 5 bases and J gave up 3 bases; unmatched junction bases: 14. Per the germline V gene, CDR1 is MDHEN and CDR2 is SYDVKM. The DNA of the CDR3 is TGTGCCAGCAGTCCCCAAAAATTGGGACTAGCAGACTACAATGAGCAGTTCTTC. It yields the protein CASSPQKLGLADYNEQFF.

V and J are TRBV27 and TRBJ1-2, with D maybe TRBD1 (6 bases). Germline assignment: CDR1 MNHEY and CDR2 SMNVEV (reference sequence). The CDR3 has 16 residues. Deletions cut 8 bases from V and 4 bases from J, with 23 bases between. The DNA of the CDR3 is TGTGCCAGCCATCCCAGCTCAGGGGCGACGGGCTATGGCTACACCTTC. Protein: CASHPSSGATGYGYTF.

The chain couples TRBV4-2 to TRBJ2-1; no firm D call. The germline V gene encodes CDR1 LGHNA and CDR2 YNFKEQ. V was pared by 4 bases and J by 0 bases, with 10 bases between. The CDR3 is 15 amino acids. The CDR3 coding sequence is TGTGCCAGCAGCCCGGCGTTGGGCTCCTACAATGAGCAGTTCTTC. Translation: CASSPALGSYNEQFF.

The chain joins TRBV4-1 to TRBJ1-1; 8 bases are a match to TRBD1. The junction had 3 bases not matched to a gene; V was cut back by 3 bases and J by 6 bases. The CDR3 runs to 13 residues. The germline V gene encodes CDR1 MGHRA and CDR2 YSYEKL. The CDR3 spells CASSQTGAAEAFF. DNA for the CDR3: TGCGCCAGCAGCCAGACAGGGGCCGCTGAAGCTTTCTTT.

The V call is TRBV28, the J call TRBJ2-7; D may be TRBD2 (5 bases). The CDR3 runs to 13 residues. V dropped 8 bases and J dropped 0 bases, with 11 bases sitting between them. Germline-derived CDR1 and CDR2 are MDHEN and SYDVKM. The DNA for the CDR3 is TGTGCCAGCCTCGAGAGGGCCTCCTACGAGCAGTACTTC. Amino acid sequence: CASLERASYEQYF.

The rearrangement uses TRBV13 and TRBJ2-1; the D gene is possibly TRBD1 (6 bases). The CDR3 is 15 residues long. CDR1 PRHDT and CDR2 FYEKMQ come from the germline V gene (reference sequence). V gave up 5 bases and J gave up 5 bases, with 16 bases separating them. Written as DNA, the CDR3 is TGTGCCAGCAGCCCGCTGGGGGCCACGAACAATGAGCAGTTCTTC. Its protein product is CASSPLGATNNEQFF.

In the case of this clone: The junction shows a germline mismatch at one end, possibly a read error. The rearrangement links TRBV7-9 to TRBJ1-2; D is undetermined. The CDR3 length is 14 residues. Germline CDR1 SEHNR, CDR2 FQNEAQ (reference sequence). CDR3: CASSLGRNNCGYTF. Here the CDR3 DNA reads TGTGCCAGCAGCTTAGGACGGAATAACTGTGGCTACACCTTC.

This chain connects TRBV7-9 to TRBJ2-2; 8 nucleotides agree with TRBD1. Looked up from germline, CDR1 is SEHNR and CDR2 is FQNEAQ (reference sequence). This CDR3 comprises 15 residues. Trimming cost V 5 bases and J 4 bases; bases outside gene matches: 6. Here the CDR3 reads CASSQTGDPTGELFF. CDR3 DNA sequence: TGTGCCAGCAGCCAGACAGGGGACCCCACCGGGGAGCTGTTTTTT.

The chain links TRBV28 to TRBJ1-5; D is unresolved. The V end was cut by 3 bases, the J end by 3 bases, with 12 bases between. Germline V lookup: CDR1 MDHEN, CDR2 SYDVKM. This CDR3 contains 15 residues. The CDR3 loop is CASSFSTAFNQPQHF. The CDR3 coding sequence is TGTGCCAGCAGTTTTTCGACGGCGTTCAATCAGCCCCAGCATTTT.

The chain joins TRBV7-9 to TRBJ2-1; D gene unclear. V lost 5 bases, J lost 9 bases, and 26 bases lay in between. The CDR3 runs 17 residues. Germline assignment: CDR1 SEHNR and CDR2 FQNEAQ (reference sequence). In nucleotides, the CDR3 is TGTGCCAGCAGCGAAAGTAACCCTACCCGGCCACACTCTGAGCAGTTCTTC. This sequence encodes CASSESNPTRPHSEQFF. Combining the CDR3 with reference TRBV7-9 and TRBJ2-1 gives the whole variable domain DTGVSQNPRHKITKRGQNVTFRCDPISEHNRLYWYRQTLGQGPEFLTYFQNEAQLEKSRLLSDRFSAERPKGSFSTLEIQRTEQGDSAMYLCASSESNPTRPHSEQFFGPGTRLTVL.

The chain has TRBV5-1 and TRBJ1-3; the D gene is possibly TRBD1 (5 bases). The CDR3 length is 15 residues. CDR1 and CDR2 (germline): SGHRS, YFSETQ. V shed 5 bases and J shed 0 bases, with 12 bases lying between them. The DNA of the CDR3 is TGCGCCAGCAGTTTCGACAGCGGCTCTGGAAACACCATATATTTT. It codes for CASSFDSGSGNTIYF. Based on the CDR3 plus reference TRBV5-1 and TRBJ1-3, the full variable domain is KAGVTQTPRYLIKTRGQQVTLSCSPISGHRSVSWYQQTPGQGLQFLFEYFSETQRNKGNFPGRFSGRQFSNSRSEMNVSTLELGDSALYLCASSFDSGSGNTIYFGEGSWLTVV.

The rearrangement uses TRBV11-3 and TRBJ2-7; 7 bases match TRBD1. V gave up 1 base and J gave up 0 bases; unmatched junction bases: 12. Germline CDR1 and CDR2: SGHNT and YENEEA. CDR3 length: 18 amino acids. CDR3 region: CASSLVRDHRGVSYEQYF. For the CDR3, the DNA is TGTGCCAGCAGCTTAGTTCGGGATCACAGGGGAGTCTCCTACGAGCAGTACTTC.

This clone was observed a handful of times. The V and J genes are TRBV19 and TRBJ2-1, with TRBD2 identical over 7 bases. CDR3 length: 13 residues. Germline V CDR1 and CDR2: LNHDA, SQIVND (reference sequence). Unmatched junction bases numbered 4, after V lost 8 bases and J lost 3 bases. The CDR3 sequence: CASCGSFYNEQFF. The CDR3 DNA reads TGTGCCAGTTGCGGGAGTTTCTACAATGAGCAGTTCTTC.

This rearrangement joins TRBV27 to TRBJ1-2; the D gene is possibly TRBD1 (6 bases). This CDR3 region has 15 residues. Trimming took 6 bases from V and 3 from J, leaving 17 bases between them. Per the germline V gene, CDR1 is MNHEY and CDR2 is SMNVEV (reference sequence). The chain's CDR3 is CASSPIEGVDYGYTF. The CDR3 DNA follows: TGTGCCAGCAGCCCTATTGAGGGGGTAGACTATGGCTACACCTTC.

The rearrangement joins TRBV2 to TRBJ2-2; TRBD1 agrees at 8 bases. With V trimmed by 6 bases and J by 6 bases, 9 bases remained unmatched. Germline CDR1 and CDR2: SNHLY and FYNNEI. The CDR3 extends over 15 amino acids. The CDR3 sequence is CASSALDRGPGELFF. The CDR3 DNA reads TGTGCCAGCAGCGCCCTCGACAGGGGCCCCGGGGAGCTGTTTTTT. Complete variable domain (other parts from reference TRBV2 and TRBJ2-2): EPEVTQTPSHQVTQMGQEVILRCVPISNHLYFYWYRQILGQKVEFLVSFYNNEISEKSEIFDDQFSVERPDGSNFTLKIRSTKLEDSAMYFCASSALDRGPGELFFGEGSRLTVL.